This record looks at one T cell receptor beta chain sequence and its context. This entry comes from a study of OX40 agonist ivuxolimab in advanced cancers. TCRdb's table, derived via immunoSEQ multiplex PCR, lists solely in-frame clones and lacks some. The data show fewer than 70,000 clones, 91% seen once. V was pared by 1 base and J by 1 base, with 4 bases between. Germline-derived CDR1 and CDR2 are GTSNPN and SVGIG (reference sequence). CDR3 length: 12 amino acids. This TCR was sampled from an adult with an advanced solid tumor such as melanoma, head and neck, liver or kidney cancer. The input for sequencing was CD4+ or CD8+ T cells sorted from blood, taken in a trial of the OX40 agonist ivuxolimab. V is TRBV30 and J is TRBJ1-1; no clear D gene. The CDR3 coding sequence is TGTGCCTGGAGTGAGGGGAACACTGAAGCTTTCTTT. Amino acid sequence: CAWSEGNTEAFF.